This is a list of T cell receptor beta chains from one sample in a study of T-cell memory formation after mild COVID-19. TCRdb fed the 5' RACE reads into MiXCR, producing one record per CDR3 protein. The data show a few hundred thousand distinct CDR3 sequences, approximately 22% seen once. Sequencing was carried out using PBMCs or a T cell subset sorted from them (not recorded which). The receptors derive from a man between 18 and 29 years old who had mild COVID-19 (a few samples of this study predate the infection). Cell type and time point are not known. CDR3s include the opening cysteine and the closing phenylalanine or tryptophan. The D gene is left open where the match is weak. Rows may omit the clone size; those that give it use once, few, many or a size class.

NA	TRBD1	TRBV18	TRBJ1-5	CASSTGTGNSNQPQHF	TGTGCCAGCTCAACCGGGACAGGGAATAGCAATCAGCCCCAGCATTTT
NA	NA	TRBV5-1	TRBJ1-2	CASSLGVNADYGYTF	TGCGCCAGCAGCTTGGGGGTAAATGCGGACTATGGCTACACCTTC
NA	TRBD1	TRBV7-9	TRBJ1-2	CASSPGQGTAGYTF	TGTGCCAGCAGCCCGGGACAGGGGACGGCTGGCTACACCTTC
NA	TRBD1	TRBV5-5	TRBJ1-2	CASSLGTGGVGYTF	TGTGCCAGCAGCTTGGGGACAGGGGGCGTCGGCTACACCTTC
few	NA	TRBV6-6	TRBJ2-2	CASSYVGTPGELFF	TGTGCCAGCAGTTACGTGGGGACCCCCGGGGAGCTGTTTTTT
few	TRBD1	TRBV24-1	TRBJ2-3	CATSDDRGPTDTQYF	TGTGCCACCAGTGATGACAGGGGGCCGACAGATACGCAGTATTTT
NA	NA	TRBV20-1	TRBJ1-1	CSARRVRLNTEAFF	TGCAGTGCTAGACGCGTTAGACTGAACACTGAAGCTTTCTTT
NA	NA	TRBV7-9	TRBJ1-2	CASSLERGAGGYTF	TGTGCCAGCAGCTTGGAGCGGGGCGCGGGTGGCTACACCTTC
NA	TRBD1	TRBV12-3/TRBV12-4	TRBJ2-4	CASSSWTGTGNIQYF	TGTGCCAGCAGTTCTTGGACAGGGACGGGAAACATTCAGTACTTC
few	NA	TRBV12-3/TRBV12-4	TRBJ1-2	CASSPGETYGYTF	TGTGCCAGCAGCCCCGGGGAGACCTATGGCTACACCTTC
many	NA	TRBV4-2	TRBJ2-4	CASSQDVNIQYF	TGTGCCAGCAGCCAAGACGTAAACATTCAGTACTTC
NA	NA	TRBV7-9	TRBJ1-4	CASSRDRFNEKLFF	TGTGCCAGCAGTCGGGACCGCTTCAATGAAAAACTGTTTTTT
NA	NA	TRBV5-1	TRBJ1-1	CASSSRAGGGAEAFF	TGCGCCAGCAGCTCAAGGGCCGGCGGAGGTGCTGAAGCTTTCTTT
NA	NA	TRBV9	TRBJ1-4	CASSTWGADEKLFF	TGTGCCAGCAGCACCTGGGGGGCGGATGAAAAACTGTTTTTT
NA	NA	TRBV7-9	TRBJ1-1	CASRTQAGTEAFF	TGTGCCAGCAGGACACAGGCAGGAACTGAAGCTTTCTTT
NA	NA	TRBV11-2	TRBJ1-2	CASSSSHRTSGYTF	TGTGCCAGCAGCTCTTCCCACAGGACTAGCGGCTACACCTTC
few	TRBD1	TRBV4-1	TRBJ1-5	CASSQQGALNQPQHF	TGCGCCAGCAGCCAACAGGGGGCCCTAAATCAGCCCCAGCATTTT
few	NA	TRBV7-9	TRBJ1-2	CASSLEPGDGTF	TGTGCCAGCAGCTTAGAGCCAGGAGATGGGACCTTC
many	NA	TRBV20-1	TRBJ2-3	CSAWTNRPDTQYF	TGCAGTGCTTGGACTAACCGCCCGGATACGCAGTATTTT
NA	NA	TRBV24-1	TRBJ2-7	CATSDLKGRSSYEQYF	TGTGCCACCAGTGATTTGAAGGGCCGATCCTCCTACGAGCAGTACTTC
few	NA	TRBV6-2/TRBV6-3	TRBJ2-1	CASSYSGREQFF	TGTGCCAGCAGTTACTCCGGACGTGAGCAGTTCTTC
many	NA	TRBV25-1	TRBJ2-3	CASSEEFTGTPVSTDTQYF	TGTGCCAGCAGTGAAGAATTTACCGGGACACCTGTTAGCACAGATACGCAGTATTTT
NA	TRBD1	TRBV7-2	TRBJ2-1	CASSAQGASYNEQFF	TGTGCCAGCAGCGCCCAGGGGGCCTCCTACAATGAGCAGTTCTTC
many	TRBD2	TRBV5-1	TRBJ2-7	CASSPALAGNVNGEQYF	TGCGCCAGCAGCCCGGCACTAGCGGGGAATGTGAACGGCGAGCAGTACTTC
many	NA	TRBV3-1	TRBJ2-1	CASSQERLSLYNEQFF	TGTGCCAGCAGCCAAGAGCGGCTAAGCCTGTACAATGAGCAGTTCTTC
few	NA	TRBV5-4	TRBJ2-1	CASSKAGRAEGNEQFF	TGTGCCAGCAGCAAGGCGGGCAGGGCGGAGGGCAATGAGCAGTTCTTC
many	TRBD2	TRBV5-1	TRBJ2-1	CASSLDIAGGDEQFF	TGCGCCAGCAGCTTGGATATAGCGGGGGGGGATGAGCAGTTCTTC
NA	NA	TRBV20-1	TRBJ2-1	CSARDLRGAAVNEQFF	TGCAGTGCTAGAGATCTCCGGGGGGCGGCAGTCAATGAGCAGTTCTTC
few	NA	TRBV12-3/TRBV12-4	TRBJ1-2	CASRLLNSYGYTF	TGTGCCAGCCGCCTGCTAAACAGCTATGGCTACACCTTC
NA	NA	TRBV20-1	TRBJ1-5	CSALEGLSQPQHF	TGCAGTGCCCTTGAGGGGTTGAGCCAGCCCCAGCATTTT
few	NA	TRBV7-9	TRBJ1-1	CASSPFVAGGTEAFF	TGTGCCAGCAGCCCCTTCGTTGCGGGGGGCACTGAAGCTTTCTTT
NA	NA	TRBV11-2	TRBJ1-6	CASSRTQPGSGSPLHF	TGTGCCAGCAGCCGCACCCAGCCAGGCTCGGGTTCACCCCTCCACTTT
many	NA	TRBV7-6	TRBJ1-2	CASSSLRSEYGYTF	TGTGCCAGCAGCTCCTTGCGTTCGGAATATGGCTACACCTTC
NA	NA	TRBV3-1	TRBJ2-5	CASSPPWRFGQETQYF	TGTGCCAGCAGCCCTCCCTGGAGATTCGGCCAAGAGACCCAGTACTTC
NA	TRBD1	TRBV9	TRBJ2-3	CASSVNRDRGTDTQYF	TGTGCCAGCAGCGTTAACCGGGACAGGGGTACAGATACGCAGTATTTT
few	NA	TRBV5-7	TRBJ2-1	CASSSPRTREDSEQFF	TGTGCCAGCAGCTCCCCCCGGACACGGGAGGACAGTGAGCAGTTCTTC
few	NA	TRBV10-3	TRBJ2-3	CAARGSDTQYF	TGTGCCGCCCGGGGATCAGATACGCAGTATTTT
NA	NA	TRBV5-1	TRBJ2-1	CASSFPESNEQFF	TGCGCCAGCAGCTTTCCGGAGTCAAATGAGCAGTTCTTC
NA	TRBD2	TRBV19	TRBJ2-5	CASSISSGDEETQYF	TGTGCCAGTAGTATTTCTAGCGGGGACGAAGAGACCCAGTACTTC
NA	NA	TRBV19	TRBJ2-5	CASSLDGKTQYF	TGTGCCAGTAGTTTAGACGGGAAGACCCAGTACTTC
NA	NA	TRBV23-1	TRBJ1-1	CARIPYTEAFF	TGCGCCAGAATCCCCTACACTGAAGCTTTCTTT
NA	TRBD1	TRBV20-1	TRBJ1-5	CSASFLGTGPNQPQHF	TGCAGTGCTAGTTTTCTCGGGACAGGGCCGAATCAGCCCCAGCATTTT
few	NA	TRBV3-1	TRBJ1-2	CASSRLRDPWGYGYTF	TGTGCCAGCAGCCGCCTCCGGGACCCCTGGGGCTATGGCTACACCTTC